The rows below give T cell receptor beta chains drawn from one sample of a study of metastatic and nonmetastatic thyroid tumors. MiXCR was used by TCRdb to re-call the PCR reads. The data contain roughly 30,000 clones, roughly 30% of them singletons. The specimen sequenced was blood. These receptor sequences come from a female donor with papillary thyroid cancer or a benign thyroid nodule (not recorded which). Some clones in this sample may be carry-over from other donors' samples. Both conserved end residues are part of each CDR3. Clone size is not always given. Where it is, it says once, few, many or a class for expanded clones.

cdr3_length: 17
clone_size: many
j_call: TRBJ2-1
v_call: TRBV5-1
cdr3_aa: CASSLASGSGSVHEQFF

cdr3_length: 16
clone_size: .
j_call: TRBJ2-2
v_call: TRBV4-1
cdr3_aa: CASSHLGLEVAGELFF

cdr3_length: 12
clone_size: .
j_call: TRBJ2-7
v_call: TRBV5-1
cdr3_aa: CASTDQGYEQYF

cdr3_length: 15
clone_size: .
j_call: TRBJ2-1
v_call: TRBV6-1
cdr3_aa: CASSLTSGGFNEQFF

cdr3_length: 14
clone_size: .
j_call: TRBJ2-1
v_call: TRBV27
cdr3_aa: CASSLSSNGVEQFF

cdr3_length: 15
clone_size: medium-sized
j_call: TRBJ2-5
v_call: TRBV6-6
cdr3_aa: CASSYISSPWETQYF

cdr3_length: 15
clone_size: many
j_call: TRBJ2-6
v_call: TRBV9
cdr3_aa: CASSRGAPGANVLTF

cdr3_length: 15
clone_size: many
j_call: TRBJ1-4
v_call: TRBV5-1
cdr3_aa: CASSLEQGGSEKLFF

cdr3_length: 15
clone_size: few
j_call: TRBJ2-3
v_call: TRBV6-2/TRBV6-3
cdr3_aa: CASSYTAGGTDTQYF

cdr3_length: 15
clone_size: few
j_call: TRBJ2-7
v_call: TRBV28
cdr3_aa: CASTLTNSGTYEQYF

cdr3_length: 16
clone_size: few
j_call: TRBJ1-3
v_call: TRBV2
cdr3_aa: CASIGQGVLSGNTIYF

cdr3_length: 14
clone_size: .
j_call: TRBJ2-5
v_call: TRBV6-1
cdr3_aa: CASSDGPGQETQYF

cdr3_length: 15
clone_size: .
j_call: TRBJ2-7
v_call: TRBV19
cdr3_aa: CASSTRTGVGYEQYF

cdr3_length: 16
clone_size: .
j_call: TRBJ1-1
v_call: TRBV11-2
cdr3_aa: CASSREEDTANTEAFF

cdr3_length: 17
clone_size: .
j_call: TRBJ1-2
v_call: TRBV2
cdr3_aa: CASIRRVDRHTNYGYTF

cdr3_length: 17
clone_size: .
j_call: TRBJ1-1
v_call: TRBV2
cdr3_aa: CASSRGLGGVARVEAFF

cdr3_length: 15
clone_size: few
j_call: TRBJ2-2
v_call: TRBV28
cdr3_aa: CASTLQGDHTGELFF

cdr3_length: 12
clone_size: many
j_call: TRBJ1-2
v_call: TRBV6-1
cdr3_aa: CASTRGSDGYTF

cdr3_length: 16
clone_size: .
j_call: TRBJ2-7
v_call: TRBV4-2
cdr3_aa: CASSQVDLLASYEQYF

cdr3_length: 14
clone_size: .
j_call: TRBJ2-7
v_call: TRBV4-2
cdr3_aa: CASSPVDRPTKQYF

cdr3_length: 13
clone_size: .
j_call: TRBJ1-2
v_call: TRBV5-1
cdr3_aa: CASSPGEGYGYTF

cdr3_length: 17
clone_size: many
j_call: TRBJ2-1
v_call: TRBV15
cdr3_aa: CATSRASPPRSHNEQFF

cdr3_length: 16
clone_size: .
j_call: TRBJ1-2
v_call: TRBV20-1
cdr3_aa: CSARDTRGGVNYGYTF

cdr3_length: 14
clone_size: many
j_call: TRBJ1-1
v_call: TRBV27
cdr3_aa: CASRRNAGATEAFF

cdr3_length: 14
clone_size: once
j_call: TRBJ2-7
v_call: TRBV10-2
cdr3_aa: CPSSESIGLVGPYF

cdr3_length: 17
clone_size: many
j_call: TRBJ2-5
v_call: TRBV12-3/TRBV12-4
cdr3_aa: CASSYRGTGWSQETQYF

cdr3_length: 15
clone_size: .
j_call: TRBJ1-2
v_call: TRBV5-1
cdr3_aa: CASSLDEVIRNGYTF

cdr3_length: 17
clone_size: .
j_call: TRBJ2-7
v_call: TRBV6-2/TRBV6-3
cdr3_aa: CASSFASGTPSYDEQYF

cdr3_length: 11
clone_size: .
j_call: TRBJ2-7
v_call: TRBV19
cdr3_aa: CASRDGYDHYF

cdr3_length: 14
clone_size: few
j_call: TRBJ2-7
v_call: TRBV6-1
cdr3_aa: CASSASGSSYEQYF

cdr3_length: 16
clone_size: few
j_call: TRBJ1-3
v_call: TRBV6-1
cdr3_aa: CASSMGQALSGNTIYF

cdr3_length: 13
clone_size: .
j_call: TRBJ1-1
v_call: TRBV30
cdr3_aa: CAWSAWGDNEAFF

cdr3_length: 15
clone_size: once
j_call: TRBJ2-7
v_call: TRBV20-1
cdr3_aa: CSARYREGPVYEQYF

cdr3_length: 15
clone_size: few
j_call: TRBJ1-5
v_call: TRBV6-1
cdr3_aa: CASSPGQDSNQPQHF

cdr3_length: 15
clone_size: few
j_call: TRBJ2-7
v_call: TRBV27
cdr3_aa: CVSSPTGGITYEQYF

cdr3_length: 19
clone_size: many
j_call: TRBJ1-5
v_call: TRBV20-1
cdr3_aa: CSARPNRETRINSNQPQHF

cdr3_length: 14
clone_size: many
j_call: TRBJ2-1
v_call: TRBV27
cdr3_aa: CASRLPGTGNEQFF

cdr3_length: 15
clone_size: many
j_call: TRBJ2-1
v_call: TRBV12-3/TRBV12-4
cdr3_aa: CASSSQGGGYVEQFF

cdr3_length: 15
clone_size: .
j_call: TRBJ1-1
v_call: TRBV27
cdr3_aa: CASSLLRHPNTEAFF

cdr3_length: 15
clone_size: few
j_call: TRBJ1-6
v_call: TRBV25-1
cdr3_aa: CASSERDRDSSPLHF

cdr3_length: 15
clone_size: many
j_call: TRBJ2-3
v_call: TRBV6-2/TRBV6-3
cdr3_aa: CASSEPGQGSDTQYF

cdr3_length: 15
clone_size: many
j_call: TRBJ2-1
v_call: TRBV5-5
cdr3_aa: CASSWRGRSGDEQFF

cdr3_length: 15
clone_size: many
j_call: TRBJ2-7
v_call: TRBV5-1
cdr3_aa: CASSPGTGLVYEQYF

cdr3_length: 15
clone_size: .
j_call: TRBJ1-2
v_call: TRBV11-2
cdr3_aa: CASSPTRGRSSGYTF

cdr3_length: 14
clone_size: many
j_call: TRBJ2-3
v_call: TRBV5-4
cdr3_aa: CASSSGRFTDTQYF

cdr3_length: 17
clone_size: .
j_call: TRBJ1-2
v_call: TRBV5-1
cdr3_aa: CASTETSGTNYVRGYTF

cdr3_length: 15
clone_size: .
j_call: TRBJ2-3
v_call: TRBV2
cdr3_aa: CASRNPLARTDTQYF

cdr3_length: 13
clone_size: few
j_call: TRBJ2-2
v_call: TRBV2
cdr3_aa: CAISVQCGGELFF

cdr3_length: 13
clone_size: medium-sized
j_call: TRBJ2-7
v_call: TRBV30
cdr3_aa: CAWSPPTPYEQYF

cdr3_length: 16
clone_size: .
j_call: TRBJ2-5
v_call: TRBV5-1
cdr3_aa: CAIINGRAGAVETQYF

cdr3_length: 15
clone_size: few
j_call: TRBJ1-2
v_call: TRBV19
cdr3_aa: CASSTRQGDGGGYTF

cdr3_length: 14
clone_size: many
j_call: TRBJ2-3
v_call: TRBV11-3
cdr3_aa: CASSRSGRTDTQYF

cdr3_length: 16
clone_size: .
j_call: TRBJ2-1
v_call: TRBV11-1
cdr3_aa: CASSLSLAGAHNEQFF

cdr3_length: 17
clone_size: many
j_call: TRBJ2-7
v_call: TRBV27
cdr3_aa: CASSLGLGQGSSYEQYF

cdr3_length: 12
clone_size: many
j_call: TRBJ2-5
v_call: TRBV18
cdr3_aa: CASSHYQETQYF

cdr3_length: 15
clone_size: medium-sized
j_call: TRBJ1-3
v_call: TRBV7-9
cdr3_aa: CASHVGTGVGNTIYF

cdr3_length: 14
clone_size: many
j_call: TRBJ2-3
v_call: TRBV14
cdr3_aa: CASSQQTGRDTQYF

cdr3_length: 14
clone_size: many
j_call: TRBJ1-6
v_call: TRBV9
cdr3_aa: CASSVGGSESPLHF

cdr3_length: 12
clone_size: .
j_call: TRBJ1-2
v_call: TRBV6-2/TRBV6-3
cdr3_aa: CARERGNYGYTF

cdr3_length: 16
clone_size: .
j_call: TRBJ2-1
v_call: TRBV5-1
cdr3_aa: CASSSRLAGGLNEQFF